This is a list of T cell receptor beta chains from one sample in a study of blood T cell repertoires in COVID-19. The assay was immunoSEQ multiplex PCR, and TCRdb's table has in-frame clones only and misses some. The sample holds over 150,000 clones, about 90% seen once. The sample comprised peripheral blood. The receptors come from a man between 65 and 85 years old with active or convalescent COVID-19. The CDR3 runs from the conserved cysteine through the conserved F or W. D genes are given only for firm matches. For some rows the clone size is stated as once, few or many, or as a class when expanded; others skip it.

14 TRBJ1-2 TRBV27 - - TGTGCCAGCAGTCCTAAGGCGGTTACAAGTGGCTACACCTTC CASSPKAVTSGYTF
19 TRBJ1-3 TRBV4-1 - TRBD1 TGCGCCAGCAGCCAAGAGGGCGGACCGGGACAGGGCTCTGGAAACACCATATATTTT CASSQEGGPGQGSGNTIYF
15 TRBJ1-2 TRBV19 - TRBD1 TGTGCCAGTAGTGGGCTCCGGGACAGGGGGCTTTCGGGCACCTTC CASSGLRDRGLSGTF
14 TRBJ2-3 TRBV7-9 - - TGTGCCAGCTCTGTTGGTAGCGAGCGGGCTGCGCAGTATTTT CASSVGSERAAQYF
15 TRBJ1-4 TRBV19 - - TGTGCCAGTAGTATAGTGGTCAGACCGGGGGAAAAACTGTTTTTT CASSIVVRPGEKLFF
13 TRBJ1-4 TRBV28 - - TGTGCCAGCAGGATGGGGGGTGGTGAAAAACTGTTTTTT CASRMGGGEKLFF
12 TRBJ2-7 TRBV28 - - TGTGCCAGCAGTCCGGGACTTTACGAGCAGTACTTC CASSPGLYEQYF
14 TRBJ2-1 TRBV7-6 few - TGTGCCAGCAGTCCGGTCCCAATCCATAATGAGCAGTTCTTC CASSPVPIHNEQFF
13 TRBJ2-2 TRBV7-9 - TRBD2 TGTGCCAGCGGGGGGGTCCAACTCGGGGAGCTGTTTTTT CASGGVQLGELFF
16 TRBJ1-5 TRBV5-1 - TRBD1 TGCGCCAGCAGCTTGGGGGGCGGACAGGCGAATCAGCCCCAGCATTTT CASSLGGGQANQPQHF
12 TRBJ1-4 TRBV20-1 - - TGCAGTGCTAGTTTACAGGGCAGACCCCCCTTTTTT CSASLQGRPPFF
17 TRBJ1-1 TRBV15 - - TGTGCCACCAGCAGAGACCCCCCCGACGCGGGGAACACTGAAGCTTTCTTT CATSRDPPDAGNTEAFF
14 TRBJ2-7 TRBV19 once - TGTGCCAGCACAGCCGGGACAAAAAGCTACGAGCAGTACTTC CASTAGTKSYEQYF
15 TRBJ2-7 TRBV5-1 - - TGCGCCAGCAGCTTGCCAGGGACAAGAACCTACGAGCAGTACTTC CASSLPGTRTYEQYF
16 TRBJ1-1 TRBV10-3 - - TGTGCCATCAGTGTTAGAGGTTGGGGGCCTGGGACTGAAGCTTTCTTT CAISVRGWGPGTEAFF
15 TRBJ2-2 TRBV6-5 - TRBD1 TGTGCCAGCAGGTCGACAGGGTCGAGCACCGGGGAGCTGTTTTTT CASRSTGSSTGELFF
16 TRBJ1-3 TRBV5-1 few - TGCGCCAGCAGCCCGGATGCCCGGGTCTCTGGAAACACCATATATTTT CASSPDARVSGNTIYF
16 TRBJ1-2 TRBV2 - - TGTGCCTCACGGGGAGGGGCAGGGAGGATAGGTTATGGCTACACCTTC CASRGGAGRIGYGYTF
13 TRBJ2-7 TRBV12-3/TRBV12-4 - TRBD2 TGTGCCAGCACCGCGGGGGGACGGTACGAGCAGTACTTC CASTAGGRYEQYF
17 TRBJ2-3 TRBV7-6 - TRBD1 TGTGCCAGCAGCTTAGAGGCCACAGGGGGCTTTACAGATACGCAGTATTTT CASSLEATGGFTDTQYF
18 TRBJ1-4 TRBV11-2 - - TGTGCCAGCAGCCCCCGGCCCCGACCGGAGGCAACTAATGAAAAACTGTTTTTT CASSPRPRPEATNEKLFF
15 TRBJ1-5 TRBV5-4 few - TGTGCCAGCAGCCGGGGGGGCGTAAGCAATCAGCCCCAGCATTTT CASSRGGVSNQPQHF
13 TRBJ2-2 TRBV2 - - TGTGCCAGCAGTTCCCAGTGGACCGGGGAGCTGTTTTTT CASSSQWTGELFF
10 TRBJ1-2 TRBV19 - - TGTGCCAGCCCCCCTTCGGGTGACACCTTC CASPPSGDTF
14 TRBJ1-1 TRBV11-2 - - TGTGCCAGCAGCTCGCCATCTGGACAGACTGAAGCTTTCTTT CASSSPSGQTEAFF
14 TRBJ2-2 TRBV18 - - TGTGCCAGCTCACCACGGCAAAACACCGGGGAGCTGTTTTTT CASSPRQNTGELFF
16 TRBJ2-5 TRBV15 few - TGTGCCACCAGCAGAGGTGGTAGCGGAGTCCAAGAGACCCAGTACTTC CATSRGGSGVQETQYF
16 TRBJ1-2 TRBV6-2/TRBV6-3 - - TGTGCCAGCAGTTACTGGGACAATCGCGAGGGCTATGGCTACACCTTC CASSYWDNREGYGYTF
14 TRBJ1-1 TRBV18 - - TGTGCCAGCTCTCTAGGGGCAATGAACACTGAAGCTTTCTTT CASSLGAMNTEAFF
14 TRBJ2-3 TRBV9 - - TGTGCCAGCGGGGGGACTCCTAGCACAGATACGCAGTATTTT CASGGTPSTDTQYF
16 TRBJ1-5 TRBV3-1/TRBV3-2 - - TGTGCCAGCAGCCAAGATCCCCTCCTTAGGAGGCAGCCCCAGCATTTT CASSQDPLLRRQPQHF
14 TRBJ1-1 TRBV5-1 - - TGCGCCAGCAGCTTGGAATCAGGGCCCACTGAAGCTTTCTTT CASSLESGPTEAFF
16 TRBJ1-4 TRBV18 - TRBD1 TGTGCCAGCTCAGCGGGACAGGCGGCAACTAATGAAAAACTGTTTTTT CASSAGQAATNEKLFF
15 TRBJ1-2 TRBV24-1 - - TGTGCCACCAGTGATTTGCGCAGGGGTGGAGGCTTCTACACCTTC CATSDLRRGGGFYTF
18 TRBJ1-5 TRBV19 - - TGTGCCAGTAGTCCCCTCCAGCTGGTGCGGCGCGGCAATCAGCCCCAGCATTTT CASSPLQLVRRGNQPQHF
17 TRBJ2-2 TRBV28 - TRBD2 TGTGCCAGCAGAACGATTCCGGGACTAGCGGGTACCGGGGAGCTGTTTTTT CASRTIPGLAGTGELFF
15 TRBJ1-1 TRBV15 - - TGTGCCACCAGCAGCGGGGTCGGGAGAAGCACTGAAGCTTTCTTT CATSSGVGRSTEAFF
14 TRBJ2-7 TRBV30 - - TGTGCCTGGAGTGTATCTCCGGGGAGTTACGAACAGTACTTC CAWSVSPGSYEQYF
16 TRBJ2-7 TRBV6-2/TRBV6-3 - TRBD1 TGTGCCAGCAGTTCATACCGTGACAGGGAGCCCTACGAGCAGTACTTC CASSSYRDREPYEQYF
19 TRBJ2-1 TRBV4-3 few TRBD2 TGCGCCAGCAGCCAATACGGGCTAGCGGGAGGGAGCTCCTACAATGAGCAGTTCTTC CASSQYGLAGGSSYNEQFF
14 TRBJ1-1 TRBV18 - - TGTGCCAGCTCACCAACTAGCACGGTCACTGAAGCTTTCTTT CASSPTSTVTEAFF
16 TRBJ1-1 TRBV4-1 - - TGCGCCAGCAGCCAAGGATGGCCCGGGGGGGTCACTGAAGCTTTCTTT CASSQGWPGGVTEAFF
17 TRBJ2-5 TRBV4-3 - - TGCGCCAGCAGCCAGGATCTCGGGAGGGGGCATGGGGAGACCCAGTACTTC CASSQDLGRGHGETQYF
15 TRBJ1-2 TRBV10-3 once TRBD1 TGTGCCATCAGTAACGCCGGGACAGGCTTTCAGGGCTACACCTTC CAISNAGTGFQGYTF
13 TRBJ1-3 TRBV7-2 - - TGTGCCAGCAGCCCGAGCTCTGGAAACACCATATATTTT CASSPSSGNTIYF
13 TRBJ2-7 TRBV19 - - TGTGCCAGTACCCCGGACAGCTCCTACGAGCAGTACTTC CASTPDSSYEQYF
14 TRBJ1-5 TRBV6-5 - - TGTGCCAGCAGTTACGCCAGGTCATTGCAGCCCCAGCATTTT CASSYARSLQPQHF
13 TRBJ1-4 TRBV5-5 - - TGTGCCAGCAGGCCCGTGGGGCTTGAAAAACTGTTTTTT CASRPVGLEKLFF
14 TRBJ2-2 TRBV5-1 - - TGCGCCAGCAGCGAAAGGACAGCCGGCGGGGAGCTGTTTTTT CASSERTAGGELFF
15 TRBJ2-1 TRBV28 - TRBD1 TGTGCCAGCAGCTTGCTGAGACAGGGCTACAATGAGCAGTTCTTC CASSLLRQGYNEQFF
17 TRBJ1-2 TRBV15 - TRBD1 TGTGCCACCAGCAGAGATCAGGGGACAGGGGGCGTCTATGGCTACACCTTC CATSRDQGTGGVYGYTF
14 TRBJ1-2 TRBV6-5 once TRBD1 TGTGCCAGCAGTTACTCCCGGGACAGGGCTGGCTACACCTTC CASSYSRDRAGYTF
15 TRBJ1-1 TRBV7-2 - - TGTGCCAGCAGCTTAGGAAGGGGAAGGTACACTGAAGCTTTCTTT CASSLGRGRYTEAFF
15 TRBJ1-5 TRBV6-2/TRBV6-3 - TRBD1 TGTGCCAGCAGTTACCCGACAGGGGCTAATCAGCCCCAGCATTTT CASSYPTGANQPQHF
14 TRBJ1-4 TRBV15 - TRBD1 TGTGCCACCAGCAGTAGGACAGGGAATGAAAAACTGTTTTTT CATSSRTGNEKLFF
13 TRBJ1-1 TRBV7-9 - - TGTGCCAGCAGCTTACAGGGTGACACTGAAGCTTTCTTT CASSLQGDTEAFF
13 TRBJ1-1 TRBV19 many - TGTGCCAGTAGCCAAGCTGGCAGTCTAGAGGGTTTCTTT CASSQAGSLEGFF
19 TRBJ2-3 TRBV7-6 - - TGTGCCAGCAGCTTAGTTAGTGGGGGCTCACCCGGCGGCGACGGTACGCAGTATTTT CASSLVSGGSPGGDGTQYF
16 TRBJ2-2 TRBV6-6 - TRBD1 TGTGCCAGCAGCCGGGACAGGGGTGTGGACACCGGGGAGCTGTTTTTT CASSRDRGVDTGELFF
16 TRBJ1-4 TRBV28 - - TGTGCCAGCAGTTTCTGGCGGCGGACAACTAATGAAAAACTGTTTTTT CASSFWRRTTNEKLFF